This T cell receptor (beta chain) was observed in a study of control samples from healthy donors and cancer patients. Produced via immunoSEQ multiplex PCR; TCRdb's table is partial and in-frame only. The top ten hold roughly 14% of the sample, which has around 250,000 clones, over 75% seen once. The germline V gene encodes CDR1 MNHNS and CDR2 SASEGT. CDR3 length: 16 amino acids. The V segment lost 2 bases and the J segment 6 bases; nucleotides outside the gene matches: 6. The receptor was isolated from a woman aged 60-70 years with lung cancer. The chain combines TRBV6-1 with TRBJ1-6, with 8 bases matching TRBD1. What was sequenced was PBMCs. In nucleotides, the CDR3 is TGTGCCAGCAGTGAAACTCACAGGGGGATTAATTCACCCCTCCACTTT. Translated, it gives CASSETHRGINSPLHF.